This section outlines one T cell receptor beta chain sequence together with its context. This sample stems from a study of blood T cell repertoires in COVID-19. For the study at large: Acute-phase and convalescent COVID-19 samples originated in the United States, Italy and Spain. T cells, B-cell-depleted T cells, or PBMCs provided the cDNA or gDNA that served as material.

In the original processing: Amplification of reference gene primers was used by the study to estimate nucleated cell counts. Measured with immunoSEQ multiplex PCR; TCRdb has only the in-frame clones, and not every one. The D gene and trimming were derived from the DNA, and the V and J assignments and clone size from that table. This sample has around 320,000 clones; 85% occur once, and the top ten carry approximately 7.9%. The germline gives CDR1 SQVTM, CDR2 ANQGSEA. The CDR3 covers 14 residues. V shed 8 bases, J shed 4 bases, and the junction held 14 bases outside the gene matches. The sequenced material came from peripheral blood. The sequence came from a human donor in a cohort sampled during active COVID-19. The chain links TRBV29-1 to TRBJ2-7, with 7 positions matching TRBD2. The CDR3 sequence is CSRWGGTENYEQYF. The CDR3 DNA sequence: TGCAGCAGGTGGGGAGGGACGGAAAATTACGAGCAGTACTTC.